The entry that follows covers one TCR beta chain sequence. This clone has only a few counts. Its antigen specificity is not known. Base qualities are not recorded, but no much larger clone differs from it by a single base. V loses 7 bases of germline sequence and J loses 6 bases, and the interval between the two ends is 15 bases. Taken from cysteine to phenylalanine, the CDR3 has 13 residues. The only DNA kept is the CDR3, 39 bases in frame from the first base. From the germline V gene (reference sequence), CDR1 is WNHNN and CDR2 is SYGVQD. This entry belongs to a study of tissue T cells after allogeneic stem cell transplantation (dated by TCRdb to 2021 to 2024). For the wider study: Over a roughly three-year period, a research-autopsy study prospectively enrolled several adult allo-HCT recipients who had steroid-refractory GVHD. Grafts from donors were received by all GVHD patients, with several grafts being unmodified and three being CD34-selected to deplete T cells. Every GVHD patient had gastrointestinal GVHD and was given several lines of GVHD-directed therapy, and five or six of the GVHD patients also had skin involvement. Pre-transplant PBMCs were of recipient origin and were available from a handful of GVHD patients. For viably preserved blood and marrow, CD3+ T cells were flow-sorted when cell numbers allowed, whereas DNA was extracted directly from smaller samples. The study profiled TCR beta repertoires in many tissues obtained from research autopsies of patients with and without GVHD, and also in mouse models of GVHD. The human arm was conducted as a prospective observational study, and neither blinding nor randomization was performed. The paper as a whole reports these results and caveats: The study did not determine which tissue TCRs were alloreactive or antigen-specific, and some clones might have been persisting host cells. Not many T cell clones showed up in more than one patient, yet clustering based on motifs uncovered repertoire signatures that were shared across patients in a tissue-specific way. Blood and spleen T cells captured only a limited portion of the TCR repertoire detected in tissues, in both patients and mice. Within patients, how anatomically similar the tissues were was a key factor in shaping TCR repertoire composition, regardless of disease or transplant status. A small and clinically heterogeneous patient cohort was studied, and sampling depth was acknowledged as a limitation.

To prepare the library, the immunoSEQ multiplex PCR assay was applied. TCRbeta CDR3 sequencing was done by Adaptive Biotechnologies at survey depth, reporting CDR3 sequences, V/J genes, productive frequency and template counts. Amplification of TCR beta CDR3 regions was performed from genomic DNA rather than from RNA. The authors processed their data as follows. Pairwise repertoire overlap between tissues was quantified with Jensen-Shannon divergence, where 1 means complete divergence and 0 identical. Tissues were clustered by single-linkage agglomerative hierarchical clustering of pairwise JSD values and displayed as dendrograms. GLIPH2 was applied to all patient samples using simulation_depth 1000, kmer_min_depth 3, and cdr3_length_cutoff 8, and only groups with more than two unique CDR3s were retained. A standardized tissue-overlap score extrapolated Jaccard GLIPH-group overlap across patients to a standard repertoire size of 1000 clones. Linear mixed-effect models, with tissue as a fixed effect and individual as a random effect, were used to test how diversity related to clinical or experimental variables. TCRdb re-hosts the immuneACCESS table, in-frame sequences only. Its copies lack some clones; in the studies checked, an unresolved V gene accounts for under half of them, and the cause for the rest is not known. V and J calls and clone size are those listed in that table; D and trimming were worked out from the DNA. Within this sample are about 43,000 clones, with around nine tenths of them counted one time only. The top ten constitute about 3.8% of the sample.

The intended sense of this specimen's time point label: recipient (host-origin) PBMCs collected before allo-HCT. The V and J segments used are TRBV10-1 and TRBJ1-1; the D gene assignment is ambiguous. The origin of this receptor is a woman aged 35-75 years who later had graft-versus-host disease after an allogeneic stem cell transplant. The specimen comprised blood, sampled before transplantation. In nucleotide form, the sequence is TGCGCCAGCAACAATGGGGTTGGCGCTGAAGCTTTCTTT. The resulting protein is CASNNGVGAEAFF.